This T cell receptor (beta chain) comes out of a study of CD8 T cells in ankylosing spondylitis. TCRdb passed the 5' RACE reads through MiXCR, listing each CDR3 protein once. The sample yields 50,000 to 60,000 distinct CDR3 sequences, about 7.8% seen once. This clonotype was counted at least ten times. V trimming: 4 bases; J trimming: 3 bases; junction bases outside the gene matches: 5. Germline CDR1 SEHNR, CDR2 FQNEAQ (reference sequence). This CDR3 contains 14 residues. The sample comprised blood, either unsorted or a sorted T cell fraction (not recorded which). The chain uses TRBV7-9 and TRBJ2-7; 8 nucleotides align to TRBD1. This TCR derives from a female donor with ankylosing spondylitis or in good health (not recorded which). CDR3 amino acids: CASSSTGVLYEQYV. The CDR3 nucleotides are TGTGCCAGCAGCTCGACAGGGGTCCTCTACGAGCAGTACGTC.